This TCR beta chain appears in the sequencing data of a study of cytomegalovirus exposure and HLA in healthy donors. Unrecorded immune exposures were likely, despite nominal health at sampling. With respect to this clone: What it recognizes is unknown.

It was with 60 Vbeta and 13 Jbeta primers that the PCR ran. The protocol was immunoSEQ multiplex PCR, while the TCRdb copy is restricted to in-frame clones and leaves out a portion. This sample has roughly 120,000 clones, with less than 70% found just once. Study observations and caveats: In a later analysis, V- and J-gene trimming of beta chains associated with a DCLRE1C missense variant, replicated independently.

Trimming at V came to 0 bases and at J to 3 bases, leaving 20 bases not matched to a gene. Germline loops: CDR1 GTSNPN, CDR2 SVGIG (reference sequence). This CDR3 contains 19 residues. The sample taken for sequencing was PBMCs. The V gene is TRBV30, the J gene TRBJ2-7; 7 bases are shared with TRBD1. The receptor's source is a woman in her 70s in good health and CMV-seropositive. The CDR3 nucleotides are TGTGCCTGGAGTGTACCGGACAGGAGACTTACCCCCAAACACTACGAGCAGTACTTC. Amino acids: CAWSVPDRRLTPKHYEQYF.